This is a list of T cell receptor beta chains from one sample in a study of blood T cell repertoires in COVID-19. Sequenced by immunoSEQ multiplex PCR; TCRdb stores in-frame clones only, minus some. Here the sample spans about 250,000 clones, about 89% being singletons. Sequencing was carried out using peripheral blood. These receptors all stem from a woman aged 55-69 years who had recovered from COVID-19. CDR3s leave out the opening cysteine and the closing phenylalanine or tryptophan.

V gene	J gene	CDR3 protein
TRBV7-3	TRBJ2-3	ASSLKRTSGGFVTDTQY
TRBV7-3	TRBJ1-2	ASSPSSGRGYT
TRBV2	TRBJ1-4	ASSGGQGYEKLF
TRBV6-5	TRBJ2-5	ASSKTGSKETQY
TRBV9	TRBJ1-1	ASSPDTGGVTEAF
TRBV19	TRBJ1-2	ASSIAGPPSYGYT
TRBV5-1	TRBJ2-7	ASRQGGSYEQY
TRBV6-6	TRBJ2-2	ASSYSGGANTGELF
TRBV28	TRBJ1-2	ASSLWQQGGEGYT
TRBV7-3	TRBJ2-1	ASSLMQGAYNEQF
TRBV7-2	TRBJ1-1	ASSLMGQGDTEAF
TRBV7-3	TRBJ2-2	ASSLGSTEAGELF
TRBV6-1	TRBJ1-5	ASSERGHPSNQPQH